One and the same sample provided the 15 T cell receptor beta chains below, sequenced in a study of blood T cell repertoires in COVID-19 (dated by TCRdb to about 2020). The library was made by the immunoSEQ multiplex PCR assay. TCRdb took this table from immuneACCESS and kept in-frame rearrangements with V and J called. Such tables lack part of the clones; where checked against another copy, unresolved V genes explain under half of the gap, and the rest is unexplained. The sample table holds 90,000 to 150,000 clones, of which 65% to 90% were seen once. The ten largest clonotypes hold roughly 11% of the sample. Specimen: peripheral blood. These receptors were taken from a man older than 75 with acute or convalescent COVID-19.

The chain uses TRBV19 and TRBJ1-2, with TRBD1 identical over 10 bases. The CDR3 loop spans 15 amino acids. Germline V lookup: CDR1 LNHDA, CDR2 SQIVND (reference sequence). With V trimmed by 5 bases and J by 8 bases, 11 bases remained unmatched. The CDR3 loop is CASSYGTGVSWGYTF. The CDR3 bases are TGTGCCAGTAGTTACGGGACAGGGGTTTCGTGGGGCTACACCTTC.

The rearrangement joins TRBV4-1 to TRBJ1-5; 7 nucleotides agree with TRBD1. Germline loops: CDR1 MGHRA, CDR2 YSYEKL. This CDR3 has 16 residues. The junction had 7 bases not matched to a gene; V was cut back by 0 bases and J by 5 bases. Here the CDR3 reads CASSQDQGQSYQPQHF. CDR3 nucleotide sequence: TGCGCCAGCAGCCAAGATCAGGGACAGAGCTATCAGCCCCAGCATTTT.

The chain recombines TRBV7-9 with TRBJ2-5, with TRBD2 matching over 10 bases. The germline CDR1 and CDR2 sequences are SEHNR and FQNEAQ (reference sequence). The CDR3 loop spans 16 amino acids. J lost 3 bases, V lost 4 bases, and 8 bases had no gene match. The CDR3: CASSSLSGGKKETQYF. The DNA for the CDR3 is TGTGCCAGCAGCTCCCTTAGCGGGGGGAAGAAAGAGACCCAGTACTTC.

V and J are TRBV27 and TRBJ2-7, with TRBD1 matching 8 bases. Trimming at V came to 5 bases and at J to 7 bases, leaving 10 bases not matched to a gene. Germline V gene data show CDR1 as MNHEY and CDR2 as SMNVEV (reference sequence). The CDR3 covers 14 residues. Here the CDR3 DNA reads TGTGCCAGCAGTCGGGACAGGCCCTCCTCGGAGCAGTACTTC. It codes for CASSRDRPSSEQYF.

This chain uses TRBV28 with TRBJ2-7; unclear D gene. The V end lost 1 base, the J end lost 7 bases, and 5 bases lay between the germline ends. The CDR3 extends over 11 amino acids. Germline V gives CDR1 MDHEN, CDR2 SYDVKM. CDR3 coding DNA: TGTGCCAGCAGTTTATCTAGGGAGCAGTACTTC. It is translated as CASSLSREQYF.

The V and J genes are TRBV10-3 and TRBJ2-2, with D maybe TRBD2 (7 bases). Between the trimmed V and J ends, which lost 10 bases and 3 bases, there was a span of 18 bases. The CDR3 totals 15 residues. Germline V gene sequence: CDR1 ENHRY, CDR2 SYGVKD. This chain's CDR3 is CATSQGGGDTGELFF. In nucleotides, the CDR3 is TGTGCCACCTCCCAAGGGGGAGGGGACACCGGGGAGCTGTTTTTT.

The CDR3 is CASSEIGGFDSPLHF. Written as DNA, the CDR3 is TGTGCCAGCAGTGAAATAGGAGGGTTTGATTCACCCCTCCACTTT. V gene TRBV6-1 combines with J gene TRBJ1-6; no clear D. Germline-derived CDR1 and CDR2 are MNHNS and SASEGT. This CDR3 region has 15 residues. Trimming shortened V by 2 bases and J by 8 bases, and 13 bases separated the two germline ends.

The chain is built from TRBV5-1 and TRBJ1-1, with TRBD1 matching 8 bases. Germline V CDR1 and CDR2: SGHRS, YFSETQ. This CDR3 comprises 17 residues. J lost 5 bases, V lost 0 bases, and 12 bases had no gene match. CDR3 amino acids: CASSLDPLSGGLTEAFF. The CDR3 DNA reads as TGCGCCAGCAGCTTGGACCCCTTGTCAGGGGGCTTGACTGAAGCTTTCTTT.

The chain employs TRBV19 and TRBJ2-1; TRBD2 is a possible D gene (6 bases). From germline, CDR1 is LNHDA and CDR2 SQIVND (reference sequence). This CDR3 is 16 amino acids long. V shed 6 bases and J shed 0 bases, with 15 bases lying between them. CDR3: CASRMEGSSSYNEQFF. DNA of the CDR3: TGTGCCAGTAGAATGGAGGGAAGCAGCTCCTACAATGAGCAGTTCTTC. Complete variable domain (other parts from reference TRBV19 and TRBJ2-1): DGGITQSPKYLFRKEGQNVTLSCEQNLNHDAMYWYRQDPGQGLRLIYYSQIVNDFQKGDIAEGYSVSREKKESFPLTVTSAQKNPTAFYLCASRMEGSSSYNEQFFGPGTRLTVL.

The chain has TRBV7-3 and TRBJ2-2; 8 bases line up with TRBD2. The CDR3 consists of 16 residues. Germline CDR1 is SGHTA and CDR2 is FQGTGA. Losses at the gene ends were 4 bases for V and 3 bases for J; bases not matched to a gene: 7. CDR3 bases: TGTGCCAGCAGCTCTCTGGGCGGGAGGTACACCGGGGAGCTGTTTTTT. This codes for CASSSLGGRYTGELFF.

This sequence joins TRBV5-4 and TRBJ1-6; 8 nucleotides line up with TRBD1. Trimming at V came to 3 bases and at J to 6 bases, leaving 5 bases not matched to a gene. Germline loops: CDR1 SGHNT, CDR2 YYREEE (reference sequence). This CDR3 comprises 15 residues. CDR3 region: CASSSRDRINSPLHF. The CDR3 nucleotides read TGTGCCAGCAGCTCCCGGGACAGGATTAATTCACCCCTCCACTTT.

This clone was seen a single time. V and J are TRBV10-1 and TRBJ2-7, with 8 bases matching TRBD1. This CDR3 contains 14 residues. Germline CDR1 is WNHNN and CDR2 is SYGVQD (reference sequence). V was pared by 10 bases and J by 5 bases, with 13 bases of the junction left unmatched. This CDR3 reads CATLSGTGPNEQYF. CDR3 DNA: TGCGCCACGCTCTCTGGGACAGGCCCTAACGAGCAGTACTTC.

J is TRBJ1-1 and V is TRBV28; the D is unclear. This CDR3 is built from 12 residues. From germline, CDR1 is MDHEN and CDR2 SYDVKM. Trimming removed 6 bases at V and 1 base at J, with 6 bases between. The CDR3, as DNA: TGTGCCAGCAGGGAGGAGAACACTGAAGCTTTCTTT. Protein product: CASREENTEAFF.

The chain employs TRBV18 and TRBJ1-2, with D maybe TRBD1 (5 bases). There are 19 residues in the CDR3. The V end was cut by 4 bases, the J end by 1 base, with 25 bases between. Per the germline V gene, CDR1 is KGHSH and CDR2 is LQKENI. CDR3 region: CASSLAPLDSPFLNYGYTF. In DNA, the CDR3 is TGTGCCAGCTCACTCGCTCCTCTTGACAGCCCGTTTCTTAACTATGGCTACACCTTC.

The CDR3 bases are TGTGCCAGCAGCGACAGGGGGCCGGACTATGGCTACACCTTC. Translating gives CASSDRGPDYGYTF. The rearrangement uses TRBV27 and TRBJ1-2; 10 bases map to TRBD1. Germline lookup yields CDR1 MNHEY and CDR2 SMNVEV (reference sequence). This CDR3 spans 14 amino acids. The trim removed 6 bases at V and 3 bases at J, leaving 4 bases unmatched.